A selection of T cell receptor beta chains follows, all from one sample in a study of shared clonotypes between healthy human individuals. Method: immunoSEQ multiplex PCR; TCRdb's copy keeps in-frame clones and lacks some. The data show over a million clones, with over 95% seen just once and over 1% held by the top ten. Sequencing input: naive CD4+ T cells sorted from blood. These receptors all stem from a man aged 25 to 45 in good health. CDR3s include the opening cysteine and the closing phenylalanine or tryptophan. A D gene is named only where the DNA matches it firmly. Some rows have no size entry. The others give once, few or many, or a class for an expanded clone.

CDR3 protein: CASSYTDMTYEQYF; CDR3 DNA: TGTGCCAGCAGTTACACGGACATGACATACGAGCAGTACTTC; V gene: TRBV6-5; D gene: NA; J gene: TRBJ2-7; clone size: once
CDR3 protein: CASRQKSSYEQYF; CDR3 DNA: TGTGCCAGCAGGCAAAAAAGCTCCTACGAGCAGTACTTC; V gene: TRBV28; D gene: NA; J gene: TRBJ2-7; clone size: NA
CDR3 protein: CASSLGAGQLFF; CDR3 DNA: TGCGCCAGCAGCTTGGGTGCCGGGCAGCTGTTCTTC; V gene: TRBV5-1; D gene: NA; J gene: TRBJ2-1; clone size: NA
CDR3 protein: CASSLVLGGLEQYF; CDR3 DNA: TGTGCCAGCAGCCTGGTGCTGGGAGGACTCGAGCAGTACTTC; V gene: TRBV5-5; D gene: NA; J gene: TRBJ2-7; clone size: NA
CDR3 protein: CASRDSIPYGYTF; CDR3 DNA: TGTGCCAGCCGGGACAGCATACCTTATGGCTACACCTTC; V gene: TRBV19; D gene: TRBD1; J gene: TRBJ1-2; clone size: NA
CDR3 protein: CASSLRTGVDTDTQYF; CDR3 DNA: TGTGCCAGTAGTCTTCGGACAGGGGTAGACACAGATACGCAGTATTTT; V gene: TRBV19; D gene: TRBD1; J gene: TRBJ2-3; clone size: NA
CDR3 protein: CASSGRTGNTGELFF; CDR3 DNA: TGTGCCAGTAGTGGGCGGACAGGGAACACCGGGGAGCTGTTTTTT; V gene: TRBV19; D gene: TRBD1; J gene: TRBJ2-2; clone size: once
CDR3 protein: CASSWSQGASYNEQFF; CDR3 DNA: TGTGCCAGCAGCTGGAGTCAGGGGGCGTCCTACAATGAGCAGTTCTTC; V gene: TRBV5-4; D gene: TRBD1; J gene: TRBJ2-1; clone size: once
CDR3 protein: CASSPRGSGETQYF; CDR3 DNA: TGTGCCAGCTCACCACGGGGGTCGGGGGAGACCCAGTACTTC; V gene: TRBV18; D gene: NA; J gene: TRBJ2-5; clone size: NA
CDR3 protein: CAIRAGGLNEQFF; CDR3 DNA: TGTGCCATCAGGGCTGGGGGGCTGAATGAGCAGTTCTTC; V gene: TRBV10-3; D gene: NA; J gene: TRBJ2-1; clone size: NA
CDR3 protein: CASSAKDRSYEQYF; CDR3 DNA: TGTGCCAGCAGTGCCAAGGACAGGTCCTACGAGCAGTACTTC; V gene: TRBV2; D gene: TRBD1; J gene: TRBJ2-7; clone size: NA
CDR3 protein: CSVDVPGSYNEQFF; CDR3 DNA: TGCAGCGTTGATGTGCCGGGTTCCTACAATGAGCAGTTCTTC; V gene: TRBV29-1; D gene: NA; J gene: TRBJ2-1; clone size: NA
CDR3 protein: CARDPSDRATGELFF; CDR3 DNA: TGTGCCAGGGATCCCTCGGACAGGGCGACCGGGGAGCTGTTTTTT; V gene: TRBV25-1; D gene: TRBD1; J gene: TRBJ2-2; clone size: NA
CDR3 protein: CASRGPRTDTQYF; CDR3 DNA: TGTGCCAGCAGGGGTCCTCGCACAGATACGCAGTATTTT; V gene: TRBV2; D gene: NA; J gene: TRBJ2-3; clone size: NA
CDR3 protein: CASSLKRAPLQETQYF; CDR3 DNA: TGTGCCAGCAGCTTAAAGAGGGCACCACTCCAAGAGACCCAGTACTTC; V gene: TRBV7-2; D gene: NA; J gene: TRBJ2-5; clone size: NA
CDR3 protein: CASSDRSTEAFF; CDR3 DNA: TGTGCCAGCAGTGATCGAAGTACTGAAGCTTTCTTT; V gene: TRBV6-1; D gene: NA; J gene: TRBJ1-1; clone size: NA
CDR3 protein: CASSLTRQIETQYF; CDR3 DNA: TGTGCCAGCAGCTTAACCCGCCAGATCGAGACCCAGTACTTC; V gene: TRBV7-9; D gene: NA; J gene: TRBJ2-5; clone size: NA
CDR3 protein: CASSDRRQGATNQPQHF; CDR3 DNA: TGCGCCAGCAGTGACCGTAGACAGGGGGCCACCAATCAGCCCCAGCATTTT; V gene: TRBV10-2; D gene: TRBD1; J gene: TRBJ1-5; clone size: NA
CDR3 protein: CASSLADRGNEKLFF; CDR3 DNA: TGTGCCAGCAGCTTGGCAGACAGAGGCAATGAAAAACTGTTTTTT; V gene: TRBV5-6; D gene: NA; J gene: TRBJ1-4; clone size: NA
CDR3 protein: CAIMARVSGNTEAFF; CDR3 DNA: TGTGCCATCATGGCGCGGGTTTCGGGGAACACTGAAGCTTTCTTT; V gene: TRBV10-3; D gene: NA; J gene: TRBJ1-1; clone size: NA
CDR3 protein: CSGGQWGYEQYF; CDR3 DNA: TGCAGCGGGGGACAGTGGGGATACGAGCAGTACTTC; V gene: TRBV29-1; D gene: TRBD1; J gene: TRBJ2-7; clone size: NA
CDR3 protein: CASSFNSFNEQFF; CDR3 DNA: TGTGCCAGCAGCTTTAATAGCTTCAATGAGCAGTTCTTC; V gene: TRBV5-5; D gene: NA; J gene: TRBJ2-1; clone size: NA
CDR3 protein: CASSLRGAHNEQFF; CDR3 DNA: TGTGCCAGCAGCTTACGGGGAGCCCACAATGAGCAGTTCTTC; V gene: TRBV11-2; D gene: NA; J gene: TRBJ2-1; clone size: NA
CDR3 protein: CASRRGMTEAFF; CDR3 DNA: TGTGCCAGCAGGCGGGGGATGACTGAAGCTTTCTTT; V gene: TRBV11-2; D gene: NA; J gene: TRBJ1-1; clone size: NA
CDR3 protein: CAWSVPRESYNEQFF; CDR3 DNA: TGTGCCTGGAGTGTACCCCGGGAATCCTACAATGAGCAGTTCTTC; V gene: TRBV30; D gene: NA; J gene: TRBJ2-1; clone size: NA
CDR3 protein: CASRVGSTDTQYF; CDR3 DNA: TGTGCCAGCAGAGTTGGAAGCACAGATACGCAGTATTTT; V gene: TRBV6-6; D gene: NA; J gene: TRBJ2-3; clone size: NA